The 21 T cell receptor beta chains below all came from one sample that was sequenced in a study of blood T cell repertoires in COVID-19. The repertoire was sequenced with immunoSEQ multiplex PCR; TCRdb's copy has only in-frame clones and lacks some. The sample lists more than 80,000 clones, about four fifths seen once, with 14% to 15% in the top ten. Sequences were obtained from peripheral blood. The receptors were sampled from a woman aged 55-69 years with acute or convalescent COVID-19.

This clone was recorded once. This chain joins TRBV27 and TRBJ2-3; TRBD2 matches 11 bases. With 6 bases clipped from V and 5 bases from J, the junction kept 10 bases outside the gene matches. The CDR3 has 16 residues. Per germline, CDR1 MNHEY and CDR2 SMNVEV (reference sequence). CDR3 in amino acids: CASSLYSGRDGDTQYF. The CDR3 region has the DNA TGTGCCAGCAGCCTGTATAGCGGGAGGGATGGAGATACGCAGTATTTT.

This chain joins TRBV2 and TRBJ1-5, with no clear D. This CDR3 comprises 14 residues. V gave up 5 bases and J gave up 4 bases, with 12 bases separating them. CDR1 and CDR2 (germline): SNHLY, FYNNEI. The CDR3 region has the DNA TGTGCCAGCAGTATGAGGGCGGCGAATCAGCCCCAGCATTTT. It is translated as CASSMRAANQPQHF.

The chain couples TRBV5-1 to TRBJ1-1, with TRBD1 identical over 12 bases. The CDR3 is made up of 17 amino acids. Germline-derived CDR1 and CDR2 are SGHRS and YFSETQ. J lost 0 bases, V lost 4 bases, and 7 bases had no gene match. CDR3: CASSPGQGATMNTEAFF. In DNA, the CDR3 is TGCGCCAGCAGCCCGGGACAGGGGGCGACCATGAACACTGAAGCTTTCTTT.

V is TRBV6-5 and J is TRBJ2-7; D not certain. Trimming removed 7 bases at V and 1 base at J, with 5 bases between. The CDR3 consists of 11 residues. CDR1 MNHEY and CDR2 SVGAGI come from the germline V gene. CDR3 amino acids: CASTRSYEQYF. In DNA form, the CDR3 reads TGTGCCAGCACCAGGTCCTACGAGCAGTACTTC.

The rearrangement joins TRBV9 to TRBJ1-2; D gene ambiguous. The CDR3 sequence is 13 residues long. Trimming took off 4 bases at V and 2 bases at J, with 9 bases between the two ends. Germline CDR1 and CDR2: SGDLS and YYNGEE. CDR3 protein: CASSPGYNYGYTF. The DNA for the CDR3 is TGTGCCAGCAGCCCGGGATACAACTATGGCTACACCTTC. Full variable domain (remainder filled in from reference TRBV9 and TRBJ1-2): DSGVTQTPKHLITATGQRVTLRCSPRSGDLSVYWYQQSLDQGLQFLIQYYNGEERAKGNILERFSAQQFPDLHSELNLSSLELGDSALYFCASSPGYNYGYTFGSGTRLTVV.

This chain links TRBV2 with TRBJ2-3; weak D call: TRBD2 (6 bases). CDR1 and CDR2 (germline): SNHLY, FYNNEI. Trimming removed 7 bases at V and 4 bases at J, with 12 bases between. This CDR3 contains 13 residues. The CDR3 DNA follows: TGTGCCAGCACCACTAGCCTTTCAGATACGCAGTATTTT. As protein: CASTTSLSDTQYF.

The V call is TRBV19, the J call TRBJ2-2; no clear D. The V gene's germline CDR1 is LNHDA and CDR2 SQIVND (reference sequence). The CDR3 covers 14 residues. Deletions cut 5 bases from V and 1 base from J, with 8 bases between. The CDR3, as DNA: TGTGCCAGTAGTTCACAGATGAACACCGGGGAGCTGTTTTTT. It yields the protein CASSSQMNTGELFF.

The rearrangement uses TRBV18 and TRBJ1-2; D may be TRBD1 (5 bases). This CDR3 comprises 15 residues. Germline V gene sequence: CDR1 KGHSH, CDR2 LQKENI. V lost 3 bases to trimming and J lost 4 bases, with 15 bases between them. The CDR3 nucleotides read TGTGCCAGCTCACCTTCAGGGCTTTCTAGCTATGGCTACACCTTC. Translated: CASSPSGLSSYGYTF.

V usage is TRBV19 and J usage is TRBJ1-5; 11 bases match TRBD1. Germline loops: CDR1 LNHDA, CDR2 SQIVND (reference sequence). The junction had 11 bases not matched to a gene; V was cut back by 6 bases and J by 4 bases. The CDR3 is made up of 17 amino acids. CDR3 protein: CASSLRDRGLGNQPQHF. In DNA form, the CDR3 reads TGTGCCAGTAGCCTCCGGGACAGGGGGTTGGGGAATCAGCCCCAGCATTTT.

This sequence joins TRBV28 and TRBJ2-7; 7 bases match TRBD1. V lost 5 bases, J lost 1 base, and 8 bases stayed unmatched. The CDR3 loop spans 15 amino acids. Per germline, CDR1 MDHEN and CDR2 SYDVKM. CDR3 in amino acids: CASSERTGGSYEQYF. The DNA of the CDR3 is TGTGCCAGCAGTGAAAGGACAGGAGGATCCTACGAGCAGTACTTC. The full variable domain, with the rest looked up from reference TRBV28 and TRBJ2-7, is DVKVTQSSRYLVKRTGEKVFLECVQDMDHENMFWYRQDPGLGLRLIYFSYDVKMKEKGDIPEGYSVSREKKERFSLILESASTNQTSMYLCASSERTGGSYEQYFGPGTRLTVT.

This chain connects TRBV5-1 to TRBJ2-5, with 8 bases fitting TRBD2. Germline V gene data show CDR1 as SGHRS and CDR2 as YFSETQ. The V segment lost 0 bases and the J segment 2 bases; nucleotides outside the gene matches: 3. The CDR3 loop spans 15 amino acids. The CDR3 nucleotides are TGCGCCAGCAGCTTGGCCGGGGGGGATCAAGAGACCCAGTACTTC. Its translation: CASSLAGGDQETQYF.

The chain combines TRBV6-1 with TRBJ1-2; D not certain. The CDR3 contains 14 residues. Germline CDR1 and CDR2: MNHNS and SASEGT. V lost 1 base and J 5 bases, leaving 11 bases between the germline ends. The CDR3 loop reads CASSEGADGYGYTF. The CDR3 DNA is TGTGCCAGCAGTGAAGGTGCGGATGGGTATGGCTACACCTTC.

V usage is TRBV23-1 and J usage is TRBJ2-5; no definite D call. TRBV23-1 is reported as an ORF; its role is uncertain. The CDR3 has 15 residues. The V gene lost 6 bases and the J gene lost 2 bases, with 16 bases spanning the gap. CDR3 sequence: CASRPTNQSQETQYF. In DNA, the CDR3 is TGCGCCAGCAGACCCACGAACCAGTCGCAAGAGACCCAGTACTTC.

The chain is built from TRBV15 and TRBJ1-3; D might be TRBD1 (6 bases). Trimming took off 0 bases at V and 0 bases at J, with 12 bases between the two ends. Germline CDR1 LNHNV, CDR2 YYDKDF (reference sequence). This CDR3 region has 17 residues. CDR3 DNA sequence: TGTGCCACCAGCAGAGATCGTACAGGGACCTCTGGAAACACCATATATTTT. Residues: CATSRDRTGTSGNTIYF.

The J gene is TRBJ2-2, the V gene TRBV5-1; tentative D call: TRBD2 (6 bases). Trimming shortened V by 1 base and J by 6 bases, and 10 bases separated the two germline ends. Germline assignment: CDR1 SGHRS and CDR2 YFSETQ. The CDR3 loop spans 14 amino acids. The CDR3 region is CASSLPGDPGELFF. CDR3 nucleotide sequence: TGCGCCAGCAGCTTGCCGGGGGACCCCGGGGAGCTGTTTTTT.

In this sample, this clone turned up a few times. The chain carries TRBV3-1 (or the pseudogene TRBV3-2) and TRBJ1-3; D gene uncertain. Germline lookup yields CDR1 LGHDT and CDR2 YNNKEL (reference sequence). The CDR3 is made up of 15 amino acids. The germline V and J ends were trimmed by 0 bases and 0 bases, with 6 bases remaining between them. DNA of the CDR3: TGTGCCAGCAGCCAAGACTGGAGCTCTGGAAACACCATATATTTT. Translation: CASSQDWSSGNTIYF.

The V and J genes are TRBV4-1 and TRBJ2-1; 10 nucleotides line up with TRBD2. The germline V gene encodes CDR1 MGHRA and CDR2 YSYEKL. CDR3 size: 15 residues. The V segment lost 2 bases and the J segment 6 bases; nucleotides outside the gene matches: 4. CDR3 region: CASSQTSGGANEQFF. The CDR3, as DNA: TGCGCCAGCAGCCAAACCAGCGGGGGGGCCAATGAGCAGTTCTTC.

The CDR3 DNA reads as TGTGCCAGCAGTCCTACAGGGATTAGAAACACCATATATTTT. This codes for CASSPTGIRNTIYF. The genes are TRBV6-5 and TRBJ1-3; possibly TRBD1 for D (6 bases). Trimming shortened V by 5 bases and J by 5 bases, and 13 bases separated the two germline ends. The CDR3 consists of 14 residues. Germline V gene data show CDR1 as MNHEY and CDR2 as SVGAGI.

The CDR3 loop reads CASSELVGSYEQYF. The CDR3 nucleotides are TGTGCCAGCAGTGAACTCGTCGGTTCCTACGAGCAGTACTTC. The rearrangement links TRBV6-1 to TRBJ2-7; D uncertain. The CDR3 extends over 14 amino acids. Germline V gives CDR1 MNHNS, CDR2 SASEGT. V dropped 2 bases and J dropped 1 base, with 9 bases sitting between them.

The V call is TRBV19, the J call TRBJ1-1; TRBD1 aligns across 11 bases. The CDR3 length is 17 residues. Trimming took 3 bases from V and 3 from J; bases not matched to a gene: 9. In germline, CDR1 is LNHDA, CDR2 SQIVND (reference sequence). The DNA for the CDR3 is TGTGCCAGTAGTATTGATGGACAGGGGGCGCGGGACACTGAAGCTTTCTTT. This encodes CASSIDGQGARDTEAFF.

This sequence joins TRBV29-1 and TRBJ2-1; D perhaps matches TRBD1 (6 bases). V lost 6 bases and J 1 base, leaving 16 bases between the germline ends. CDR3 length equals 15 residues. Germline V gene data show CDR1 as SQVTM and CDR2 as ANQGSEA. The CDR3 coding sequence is TGCAGCGTGGTGTACCGGGACAATTCCTACAATGAGCAGTTCTTC. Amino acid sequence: CSVVYRDNSYNEQFF.